The rows below give T cell receptor beta chains drawn from one sample of a study of CD4 T cells in relation to SARS-CoV-2 and coronaviruses. The assay was immunoSEQ multiplex PCR, and TCRdb's table has in-frame clones only and misses some. The repertoire holds some 65,000 clones, about 87% seen once, with around 1.6% in the top ten. Sample: memory CD4+ T cells from PBMCs. Source of these receptors: a human donor in good health. Both conserved end residues are part of each CDR3. Size is omitted from some rows. Given values are once, few, many or a class for expanded clones.

size: NA
J: TRBJ2-7
V: TRBV3-1/TRBV3-2
CDR3: CASSRLGTPMVSEQYF

size: NA
J: TRBJ1-2
V: TRBV5-1
CDR3: CASSLEQGIDGYTF

size: NA
J: TRBJ2-2
V: TRBV11-2
CDR3: CASSLVFGTGGASGELFF

size: NA
J: TRBJ1-1
V: TRBV28
CDR3: CASSLRQGKAFF

size: NA
J: TRBJ2-7
V: TRBV6-5
CDR3: CASTPDRGGSYEQYF

size: NA
J: TRBJ2-3
V: TRBV7-2
CDR3: CASSGGLPFTDTQYF

size: NA
J: TRBJ1-5
V: TRBV28
CDR3: CASSFSGQPQHF

size: NA
J: TRBJ1-5
V: TRBV15
CDR3: CATSRDSVHFSNQPQHF

size: NA
J: TRBJ2-7
V: TRBV27
CDR3: CASSRTGATYEQYF

size: NA
J: TRBJ2-3
V: TRBV5-6
CDR3: CASSSMDRGRTDTQYF

size: NA
J: TRBJ1-4
V: TRBV19
CDR3: CASATGAPEKLFF

size: once
J: TRBJ2-3
V: TRBV24-1
CDR3: CATSSGAPDTQYF

size: NA
J: TRBJ1-5
V: TRBV5-1
CDR3: CASSPSTGQGLQPQHF

size: once
J: TRBJ1-4
V: TRBV10-2
CDR3: CASSESGDGKKLFF

size: NA
J: TRBJ1-1
V: TRBV5-1
CDR3: CASSFTSNTEAFF

size: once
J: TRBJ2-1
V: TRBV5-4
CDR3: CASSPGLADSYNEQFF

size: NA
J: TRBJ2-3
V: TRBV20-1
CDR3: CSASPDTFTDTQYF

size: once
J: TRBJ2-1
V: TRBV12-5
CDR3: CASGRSSGGYYNEQFF

size: NA
J: TRBJ1-3
V: TRBV9
CDR3: CASSVTDGSGNTIYF

size: NA
J: TRBJ1-2
V: TRBV30
CDR3: CAWDEDREYGYTF

size: NA
J: TRBJ1-4
V: TRBV7-8
CDR3: CASSSVRTEGEKLFF

size: NA
J: TRBJ1-2
V: TRBV28
CDR3: CASSLWGGYTF

size: NA
J: TRBJ1-1
V: TRBV27
CDR3: CASSPSGGRRGDTEAFF

size: NA
J: TRBJ2-7
V: TRBV15
CDR3: CATSRDLGTSGGANEQYF

size: NA
J: TRBJ2-7
V: TRBV2
CDR3: CASRAGLGAHEQYF

size: NA
J: TRBJ2-2
V: TRBV2
CDR3: CASSMTGVNTGELFF

size: few
J: TRBJ1-5
V: TRBV19
CDR3: CASSIDGNNQPQHF

size: NA
J: TRBJ2-1
V: TRBV10-3
CDR3: CAIRGLAPNEQFF

size: NA
J: TRBJ2-3
V: TRBV4-3
CDR3: CASSQEIMGMPQYF

size: NA
J: TRBJ1-1
V: TRBV29-1
CDR3: CSVGRGENEAFF

size: NA
J: TRBJ2-2
V: TRBV5-1
CDR3: CASSLVSHSNLRPGELFF

size: once
J: TRBJ2-7
V: TRBV28
CDR3: CASRRDRGLGEQYF

size: NA
J: TRBJ2-3
V: TRBV5-1
CDR3: CASSLGQDFTDTQYF

size: NA
J: TRBJ2-7
V: TRBV2
CDR3: CASRVGRGSYEQYF

size: NA
J: TRBJ2-7
V: TRBV10-3
CDR3: CAISESRDGEQYF

size: NA
J: TRBJ2-1
V: TRBV7-2
CDR3: CASRSGPGNEQFF

size: NA
J: TRBJ1-4
V: TRBV28
CDR3: CASSQGFGEKLFF

size: NA
J: TRBJ1-2
V: TRBV7-2
CDR3: CASSLATVYGYTF

size: once
J: TRBJ2-7
V: TRBV5-5
CDR3: CASSPGTAMSYEQYF

size: NA
J: TRBJ2-5
V: TRBV7-2
CDR3: CASSPGGGETQYF

size: few
J: TRBJ1-3
V: TRBV28
CDR3: CASSLHPTATGNTIYF

size: NA
J: TRBJ1-1
V: TRBV7-2
CDR3: CASSLGTGIPSETEAFF

size: once
J: TRBJ2-7
V: TRBV10-2
CDR3: CASSLSGATYEQYF

size: NA
J: TRBJ2-7
V: TRBV3-1/TRBV3-2
CDR3: CASSSLGVSTYEQYF

size: NA
J: TRBJ1-2
V: TRBV9
CDR3: CASSPSGGAYGYTF

size: few
J: TRBJ2-7
V: TRBV30
CDR3: CASIRQERPYEQYF

size: NA
J: TRBJ2-3
V: TRBV9
CDR3: CASSTGTGEFSDTQYF

size: NA
J: TRBJ2-5
V: TRBV18
CDR3: CASSPLGQGARYQETQYF

size: NA
J: TRBJ1-4
V: TRBV7-2
CDR3: CASSLTGFSEKLFF

size: NA
J: TRBJ2-3
V: TRBV2
CDR3: CASSLTSGYTDTQYF

size: few
J: TRBJ1-5
V: TRBV6-1
CDR3: CASSERYGGNQPQHF

size: NA
J: TRBJ2-3
V: TRBV11-3
CDR3: CASSPDRADTQYF

size: NA
J: TRBJ2-5
V: TRBV24-1
CDR3: CATSDPGSQETQYF

size: NA
J: TRBJ2-1
V: TRBV2
CDR3: CASGTGLGMFF

size: few
J: TRBJ1-2
V: TRBV6-1
CDR3: CASSGQWGKTGGDGYTF

size: NA
J: TRBJ2-1
V: TRBV11-3
CDR3: CASSSSINNEQFF

size: NA
J: TRBJ2-7
V: TRBV29-1
CDR3: CSVVLSSYEQYF